This T cell receptor beta chain stems from a study of T cell responses to AZD1222 COVID-19 vaccine. Study-wide results and limits: Most donors were white British, females outnumbered males, and clonal diversity was possibly underestimated.

With respect to this clone: The antigen remains undetermined.

Sequencing was performed with immunoSEQ multiplex PCR; in TCRdb, only in-frame clones are kept and a portion is missing. The sample has about 270,000 clones; roughly 93% are singletons. Sequenced material: peripheral blood, taken 28 days after the second AZD1222 dose. This receptor was taken from an adult who received the AZD1222 COVID-19 vaccine.

The CDR3 nucleotides are TGTGCCAGCAGCCCAAGTAGCGGTACAGATACGCAGTATTTT. Encoded protein: CASSPSSGTDTQYF. The chain links TRBV7-2 to TRBJ2-3; the D gene is possibly TRBD2 (6 bases). CDR1 and CDR2 (germline): SGHTA, FQGNSA. Between the trimmed V and J ends, which lost 5 bases and 3 bases, there was a span of 12 bases. The CDR3 has 14 residues.